The T cell receptor beta chain under discussion was sequenced for a study of T cell changes during pregnancy in multiple sclerosis. The V gene's germline CDR1 is MNHEY and CDR2 SVGAGI. The CDR3 totals 14 residues. The V gene lost 5 bases and the J gene lost 6 bases, with 17 bases spanning the gap. Assay: immunoSEQ multiplex PCR; the TCRdb copy retains only in-frame clones and omits some. The repertoire holds approximately 39,000 clones, with approximately 92% as singletons. The V call is TRBV6-5, the J call TRBJ2-7, with D perhaps TRBD2 (6 bases). The material sequenced was PBMCs (not recorded whether the cells were cultured). This sequence originates from a female donor with multiple sclerosis, enrolled in a pregnancy study. CDR3 sequence (DNA): TGTGCCAGCAGTCCCCTCGGGGCGGGGCGCGAGCAGTACTTC. Translating it yields CASSPLGAGREQYF.